The sequence of this T cell receptor beta chain was determined in a study of response to subunit inactivated influenza vaccine. Using its own MiXCR run on the RT-PCR reads, TCRdb lists one record per CDR3 protein. The table records over 800,000 distinct CDR3 sequences, around 21% of them present only once. V dropped 5 bases and J dropped 0; count of bases not matched to a gene: 5. CDR1 MNHEY and CDR2 SMNVEV come from the germline V gene (reference sequence). CDR3 size: 17 residues. General study findings and limits: Seasonal influenza vaccination, on each occasion, was suggested by the authors to recruit few new T cells.

This clonotype has a handful of counts. As yet, its antigen is unknown. The source is a man aged 50 to 59 who received an inactivated influenza vaccine. The source was PBMCs from blood, collected 4 to 6 days after vaccination. This chain uses TRBV27 with TRBJ2-1, with 12 bases fitting TRBD2. In nucleotides, the CDR3 is TGTGCCAGCAGTCCCCTAGCGGGAGGGCCCTCCTACAATGAGCAGTTCTTC. Translated, it gives CASSPLAGGPSYNEQFF.